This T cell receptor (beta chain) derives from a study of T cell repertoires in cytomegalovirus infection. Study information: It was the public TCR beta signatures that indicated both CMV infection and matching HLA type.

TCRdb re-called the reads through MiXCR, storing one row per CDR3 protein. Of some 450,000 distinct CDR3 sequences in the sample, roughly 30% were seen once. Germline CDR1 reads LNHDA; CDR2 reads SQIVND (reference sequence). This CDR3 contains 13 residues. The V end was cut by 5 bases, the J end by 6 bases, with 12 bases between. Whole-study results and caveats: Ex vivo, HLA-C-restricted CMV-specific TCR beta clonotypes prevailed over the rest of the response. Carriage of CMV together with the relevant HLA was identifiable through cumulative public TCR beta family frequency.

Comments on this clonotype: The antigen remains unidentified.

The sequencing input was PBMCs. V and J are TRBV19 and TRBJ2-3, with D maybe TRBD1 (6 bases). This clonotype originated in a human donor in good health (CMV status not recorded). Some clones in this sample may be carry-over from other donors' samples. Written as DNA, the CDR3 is TGTGCCAGTAGTGCATACAGGGCTGATACGCAGTATTTT. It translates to CASSAYRADTQYF. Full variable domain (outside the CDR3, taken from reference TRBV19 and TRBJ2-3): DGGITQSPKYLFRKEGQNVTLSCEQNLNHDAMYWYRQDPGQGLRLIYYSQIVNDFQKGDIAEGYSVSREKKESFPLTVTSAQKNPTAFYLCASSAYRADTQYFGPGTRLTVL.